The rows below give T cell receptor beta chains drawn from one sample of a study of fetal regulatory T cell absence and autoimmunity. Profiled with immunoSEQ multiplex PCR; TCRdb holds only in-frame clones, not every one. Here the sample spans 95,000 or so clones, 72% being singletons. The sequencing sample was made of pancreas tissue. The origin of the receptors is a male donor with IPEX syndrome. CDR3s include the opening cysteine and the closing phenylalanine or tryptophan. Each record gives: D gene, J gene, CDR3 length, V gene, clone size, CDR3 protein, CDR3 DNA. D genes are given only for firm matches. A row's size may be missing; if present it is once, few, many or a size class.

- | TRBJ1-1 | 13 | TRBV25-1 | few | CASSDPGFTEAFF | TGTGCCAGCAGTGACCCAGGGTTTACTGAAGCTTTCTTT
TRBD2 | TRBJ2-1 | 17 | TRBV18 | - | CASSRGTSGGPNNEQFF | TGTGCCAGCTCACGGGGGACTAGCGGGGGGCCAAACAATGAGCAGTTCTTC
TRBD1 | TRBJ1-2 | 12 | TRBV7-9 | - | CASSFTGGGYTF | TGTGCCAGCAGCTTTACAGGGGGCGGCTACACCTTC
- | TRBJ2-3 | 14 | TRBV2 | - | CAGLPGHFTDTQYF | TGTGCCGGACTTCCGGGCCATTTCACAGATACGCAGTATTTT
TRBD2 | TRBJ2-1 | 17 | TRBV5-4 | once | CASSGIGREGIYNEQFF | TGTGCCAGCAGCGGGATTGGGCGGGAGGGCATCTACAATGAGCAGTTCTTC
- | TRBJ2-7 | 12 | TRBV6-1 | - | CASSESSYEQYF | TGTGCCAGCAGTGAATCGTCCTACGAGCAGTACTTC
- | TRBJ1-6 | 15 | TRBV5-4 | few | CASSYDVGRNSPLHF | TGTGCCAGCAGCTACGATGTGGGTCGCAATTCACCCCTCCACTTT
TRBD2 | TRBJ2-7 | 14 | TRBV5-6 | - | CASSLGGGRREQYF | TGTGCCAGCAGCTTGGGCGGGGGGAGGAGGGAGCAGTACTTC
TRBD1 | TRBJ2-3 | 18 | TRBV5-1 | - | CASSFPRGTGMGTDTQYF | TGCGCCAGCAGCTTTCCCCGAGGGACAGGGATGGGCACAGATACGCAGTATTTT
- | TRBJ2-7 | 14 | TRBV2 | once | CASSAGAARDEQYF | TGTGCCAGCAGTGCAGGGGCAGCCAGGGACGAGCAGTACTTC
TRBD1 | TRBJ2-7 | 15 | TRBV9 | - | CASSVAGTGWEEQYF | TGTGCCAGCAGCGTCGCCGGGACAGGGTGGGAGGAGCAGTACTTC
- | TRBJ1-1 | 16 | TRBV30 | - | CAWSLKAPGIHTEAFF | TGTGCCTGGAGCCTAAAGGCCCCGGGAATTCACACTGAAGCTTTCTTT
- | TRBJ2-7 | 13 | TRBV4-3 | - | CASSPGVRAEQYF | TGCGCCAGCAGCCCCGGCGTCCGGGCCGAGCAGTACTTC
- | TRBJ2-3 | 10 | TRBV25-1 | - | CASSLGAQYF | TGTGCCAGCAGTCTGGGGGCGCAGTATTTT
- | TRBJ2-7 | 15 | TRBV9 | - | CASSVGSGATYEQYF | TGTGCCAGCAGCGTAGGGTCAGGGGCCACCTACGAGCAGTACTTC
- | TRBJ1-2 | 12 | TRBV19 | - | CASTGGDYGYTF | TGTGCCAGTACGGGGGGCGACTATGGCTACACCTTC
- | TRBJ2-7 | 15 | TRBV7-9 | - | CASSLVTRERYEQYF | TGTGCCAGCAGCTTAGTTACCAGGGAGCGCTACGAGCAGTACTTC
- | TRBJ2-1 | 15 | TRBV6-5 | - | CASSYSDSSYNEQFF | TGTGCCAGCAGTTACTCCGACAGCTCCTACAATGAGCAGTTCTTC
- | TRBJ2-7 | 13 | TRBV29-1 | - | CSVLGVGSYEQYF | TGCAGCGTTCTAGGAGTGGGCTCCTACGAGCAGTACTTC
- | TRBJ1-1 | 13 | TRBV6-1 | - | CASSELGGTEAFF | TGTGCCAGCAGTGAATTAGGTGGCACTGAAGCTTTCTTT
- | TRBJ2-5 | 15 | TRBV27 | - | CASSFGGQPQETQYF | TGTGCCAGCAGTTTCGGTGGACAGCCACAAGAGACCCAGTACTTC
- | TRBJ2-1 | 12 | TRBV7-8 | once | CAAGLSYNEQFF | TGTGCCGCAGGCCTCTCCTACAATGAGCAGTTCTTC
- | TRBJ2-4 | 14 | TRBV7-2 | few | CASSHGVAKNIQYF | TGTGCCAGCAGCCATGGGGTAGCCAAAAACATTCAGTACTTC
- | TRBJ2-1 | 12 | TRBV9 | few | CASSVGYNEQFF | TGTGCCAGCAGCGTAGGTTACAATGAGCAGTTCTTC
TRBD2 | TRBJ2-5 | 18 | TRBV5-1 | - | CASSLTPSGGAPQETQYF | TGCGCCAGCAGCTTAACTCCTAGCGGGGGGGCCCCCCAAGAGACCCAGTACTTC
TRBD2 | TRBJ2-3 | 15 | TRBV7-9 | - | CASSFASGNTDTQYF | TGTGCCAGCAGCTTTGCTAGCGGGAACACAGATACGCAGTATTTT
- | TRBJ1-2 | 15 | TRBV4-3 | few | CASSQEAGALDGYTF | TGCGCCAGCAGCCAAGAGGCAGGGGCTTTAGATGGCTACACCTTC
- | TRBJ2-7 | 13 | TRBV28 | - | CASSLPSEHEQYF | TGTGCCAGCAGTTTACCTAGCGAGCACGAGCAGTACTTC
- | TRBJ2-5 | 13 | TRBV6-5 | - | CASRSGHQETQYF | TGTGCCAGCAGATCGGGACACCAAGAGACCCAGTACTTC
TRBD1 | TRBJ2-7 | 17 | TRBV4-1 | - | CASSQLIAGTGINEQYF | TGCGCCAGCAGCCAATTGATCGCCGGGACAGGGATCAACGAGCAGTACTTC
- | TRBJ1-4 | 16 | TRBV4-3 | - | CASSQDGGAGNEKLFF | TGCGCCAGCAGCCAAGATGGGGGGGCAGGGAACGAAAAACTGTTTTTT
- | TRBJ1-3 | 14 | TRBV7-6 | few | CASSPDYSGNTIYF | TGTGCCAGCAGCCCGGATTACTCTGGAAACACCATATATTTT
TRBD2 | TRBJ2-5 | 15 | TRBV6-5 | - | CASSLTTSRQETQYF | TGTGCCAGCAGTCTCACGACTAGCCGACAAGAGACCCAGTACTTC
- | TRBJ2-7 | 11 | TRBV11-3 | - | CASSLGHEQYF | TGTGCCAGCAGCTTAGGCCACGAGCAGTACTTC
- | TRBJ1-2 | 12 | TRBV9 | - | CASSATDYGYTF | TGTGCCAGCAGCGCGACGGACTATGGCTACACCTTC
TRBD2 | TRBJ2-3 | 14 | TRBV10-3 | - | CAINGGVSTDTQYF | TGTGCCATCAATGGGGGGGTCAGCACAGATACGCAGTATTTT
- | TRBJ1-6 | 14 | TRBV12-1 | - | CANRTGVNNSPLHF | TGTGCCAACCGGACAGGAGTAAATAATTCACCCCTCCACTTT
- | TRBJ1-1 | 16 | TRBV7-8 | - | CASSARGPQVPLRAFF | TGTGCCAGCAGCGCACGGGGCCCACAGGTACCCCTGAGGGCTTTCTTT
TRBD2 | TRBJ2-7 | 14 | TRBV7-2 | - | CASSLLAGWDEQYF | TGTGCCAGCAGCCTACTAGCGGGGTGGGACGAGCAGTACTTC
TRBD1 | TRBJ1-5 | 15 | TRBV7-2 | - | CASSLGGQDYQPQHF | TGTGCCAGCAGCTTAGGAGGACAGGATTATCAGCCCCAGCATTTT
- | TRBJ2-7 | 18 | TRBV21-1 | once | CASSQITAGTSGRYEQYF | TGTGCCAGCAGCCAAATCACGGCCGGGACTAGCGGGAGATACGAGCAGTACTTC
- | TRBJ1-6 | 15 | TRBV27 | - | CASSALGGRGSPLHF | TGTGCCAGCAGTGCTCTCGGGGGAAGGGGGTCACCCCTCCACTTT
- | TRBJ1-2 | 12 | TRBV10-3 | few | CAISDRGYGYTF | TGTGCCATCAGTGATAGGGGGTATGGCTACACCTTC
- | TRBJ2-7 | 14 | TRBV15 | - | CATSRDSGSYEQYF | TGTGCCACCAGCAGAGATTCGGGCAGCTACGAGCAGTACTTC
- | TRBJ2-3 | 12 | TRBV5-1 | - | CASSLEADTQYF | TGCGCCAGCAGCTTGGAGGCAGATACGCAGTATTTT
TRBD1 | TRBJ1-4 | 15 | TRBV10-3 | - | CAISPGRQGGEKLFF | TGTGCCATCAGCCCAGGTCGACAGGGTGGCGAAAAACTGTTTTTT
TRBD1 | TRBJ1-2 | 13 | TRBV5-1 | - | CASSLTGDYGYTF | TGCGCCAGCAGCCTAACAGGGGACTATGGCTACACCTTC
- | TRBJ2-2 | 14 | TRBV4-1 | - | CASSQDPQTGELFF | TGCGCCAGCAGCCAAGATCCGCAGACCGGGGAGCTGTTTTTT
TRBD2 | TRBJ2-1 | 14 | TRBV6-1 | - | CASSVLAGVGEQFF | TGTGCCAGTTCGGTACTAGCGGGAGTGGGAGAGCAGTTCTTC
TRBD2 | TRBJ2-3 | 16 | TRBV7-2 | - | CASSLGGGGSTDTQYF | TGTGCCAGCAGCTTAGGAGGCGGGGGGAGCACAGATACGCAGTATTTT
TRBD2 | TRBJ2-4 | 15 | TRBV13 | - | CASSLTSVAKNIQYF | TGTGCCAGCAGCTTGACTAGCGTAGCCAAAAACATTCAGTACTTC